Presented here are 28 T cell receptor beta chains from one specimen sequenced in a study of T cell responses to AZD1222 COVID-19 vaccine. TCRdb's copy holds only in-frame clones and misses some; the assay was immunoSEQ multiplex PCR. The sample contains 82,000 or so clones, 90% to 95% of which appear only once. The sample was peripheral blood, taken on day 0 of AZD1222 vaccination. These receptors all come from an adult in good health.

The chain links TRBV6-1 to TRBJ2-7, with 9 positions matching TRBD1. V shed 2 bases and J 4 bases; nucleotides not matched to a gene: 6. This CDR3 is built from 15 residues. Germline V gene data show CDR1 as MNHNS and CDR2 as SASEGT. The CDR3 DNA is TGTGCCAGCAGTGAAATGGGGACAGGGTTGTACGAGCAGTACTTC. The encoded protein is CASSEMGTGLYEQYF.

The rearrangement uses TRBV18 and TRBJ2-3; D gene unclear. The CDR3 extends over 13 amino acids. CDR1 is KGHSH and CDR2 is LQKENI in the germline V gene. Between the trimmed V and J ends, which lost 0 bases and 6 bases, there was a span of 7 bases. Written as DNA, the CDR3 is TGTGCCAGCTCACCACCGGTAGTGGATACGCAGTATTTT. Encoded protein: CASSPPVVDTQYF. The variable domain in full, with the rest retrieved from reference TRBV18 and TRBJ2-3, is NAGVMQNPRHLVRRRGQEARLRCSPMKGHSHVYWYRQLPEEGLKFMVYLQKENIIDESGMPKERFSAEFPKEGPSILRIQQVVRGDSAAYFCASSPPVVDTQYFGPGTRLTVL.

This chain connects TRBV27 to TRBJ1-5; D might be TRBD1 (6 bases). CDR3 size: 14 residues. The germline V and J ends were trimmed by 4 bases and 0 bases, with 7 bases remaining between them. Looked up from germline, CDR1 is MNHEY and CDR2 is SMNVEV (reference sequence). CDR3 sequence: CASSSRGSNQPQHF. The CDR3 DNA is TGTGCCAGCAGTTCCAGGGGTAGCAATCAGCCCCAGCATTTT.

The chain is built from TRBV7-2 and TRBJ1-2; 7 nucleotides align to TRBD1. The CDR3 sequence is 16 residues long. The junction had 13 bases not matched to a gene; V was cut back by 8 bases and J by 1 base. The germline V gene has CDR1 SGHTA and CDR2 FQGNSA. The DNA of the CDR3 is TGTGCCAGCGGCCATTACCGGGACAGCCTTAACTATGGCTACACCTTC. Its protein product is CASGHYRDSLNYGYTF.

The V call is TRBV24-1, the J call TRBJ2-6; 8 bases agree with TRBD2. This CDR3 has 19 amino acids. Trimming took 4 bases from V and 2 from J; bases not matched to a gene: 12. Germline loops: CDR1 KGHDR, CDR2 SFDVKD. The CDR3 DNA follows: TGTGCCACCAGTGACCCCGGACGGGGGGGAATCCCTGGGGCCAACGTCCTGACTTTC. Its protein product is CATSDPGRGGIPGANVLTF.

The chain combines TRBV19 with TRBJ2-5; 8 nucleotides match TRBD1. Looked up from germline, CDR1 is LNHDA and CDR2 is SQIVND (reference sequence). V gave up 3 bases and J gave up 1 base; unmatched junction bases: 10. The CDR3 loop spans 17 amino acids. DNA of the CDR3: TGTGCCAGTAGTATCTTTCTCAACAGGGGGGTCCAAGAGACCCAGTACTTC. The encoded protein is CASSIFLNRGVQETQYF. Full variable domain (rest looked up from reference TRBV19 and TRBJ2-5): DGGITQSPKYLFRKEGQNVTLSCEQNLNHDAMYWYRQDPGQGLRLIYYSQIVNDFQKGDIAEGYSVSREKKESFPLTVTSAQKNPTAFYLCASSIFLNRGVQETQYFGPGTRLLVL.

This sequence joins TRBV30 and TRBJ2-5; D is ambiguous. Looked up from germline, CDR1 is GTSNPN and CDR2 is SVGIG (reference sequence). The CDR3 sequence is 11 residues long. The ends were cut back, 4 bases at V and 2 bases at J, with 5 bases in the middle. The DNA for the CDR3 is TGTGCCTGGACAGGACAAGAGACCCAGTACTTC. Amino acids: CAWTGQETQYF.

J is TRBJ1-1 and V is TRBV6-6, with 7 nucleotides matching TRBD1. V shed 2 bases and J 5 bases; nucleotides not matched to a gene: 5. The CDR3 spans 14 residues. Germline V gene sequence: CDR1 MNHNY, CDR2 SVGAGI (reference sequence). The CDR3, as DNA: TGTGCCAGCAGTTACCCACAGGGGAAGACTGAAGCTTTCTTT. Translating it yields CASSYPQGKTEAFF.

V gene TRBV7-8 combines with J gene TRBJ2-1, with 10 positions matching TRBD2. J gave up 3 bases and V 7 bases, and 6 bases lay outside the gene matches. Germline V gene sequence: CDR1 SGHVS, CDR2 FQNEAQ. This CDR3 spans 15 amino acids. The CDR3 nucleotides are TGTGCCAGCAACGTAGCGGGGGGTAGCTACAATGAGCAGTTCTTC. Translation gives CASNVAGGSYNEQFF.

The chain employs TRBV9 and TRBJ1-2; 9 bases align to TRBD1. Germline trimming cut 4 bases from V and 8 bases from J; bases unmatched to any gene: 15. The CDR3 extends over 16 amino acids. CDR1 and CDR2 (germline): SGDLS, YYNGEE. In DNA form, the CDR3 reads TGTGCCAGCAGCCCCGGGACAGGGTCGGTCTTTAGAGGCTACACCTTC. It is translated as CASSPGTGSVFRGYTF.

This rearrangement joins TRBV29-1 to TRBJ2-5; TRBD2 aligns across 8 bases. The V gene end was trimmed by 7 bases and the J gene end by 7 bases; junction bases not matched to a gene: 17. The CDR3 sequence is 15 residues long. CDR1 is SQVTM and CDR2 is ANQGSEA in the germline V gene. The CDR3 sequence is CSGGYGLAEGGTQYF. The CDR3 nucleotides read TGCAGCGGTGGTTACGGACTAGCCGAGGGGGGGACCCAGTACTTC.

V gene TRBV6-5 combines with J gene TRBJ2-1; 8 bases map to TRBD2. J was trimmed by 10 bases and V by 6 bases; bases with no gene match: 11. The CDR3 loop spans 14 amino acids. Germline values: CDR1 MNHEY, CDR2 SVGAGI. CDR3 sequence reads: CASRTVGLGREQFF. The CDR3 nucleotides read TGTGCCAGCAGGACGGTGGGACTAGGTAGGGAGCAGTTCTTC.

The chain links TRBV7-3 to TRBJ2-2, with 7 bases identical to TRBD1. Germline assignment: CDR1 SGHTA and CDR2 FQGTGA. This CDR3 is built from 16 residues. The junction had 14 bases not matched to a gene; V was cut back by 6 bases and J by 7 bases. This chain's CDR3 is CASRSHSSGGYGELFF. CDR3 bases: TGTGCCAGCAGATCGCACAGCTCAGGGGGATACGGGGAGCTGTTTTTT.

This clone was recorded once. The chain links TRBV9 to TRBJ1-2; D remains unclear. V was pared by 3 bases and J by 1 base, with 10 bases between. Looked up from germline, CDR1 is SGDLS and CDR2 is YYNGEE. The CDR3 length is 14 residues. The CDR3 region is CASSGAGLNYGYTF. In DNA, the CDR3 is TGTGCCAGCAGCGGGGCAGGACTTAACTATGGCTACACCTTC.

The chain employs TRBV6-5 and TRBJ2-3, with 9 bases lining up with TRBD2. The germline V gene encodes CDR1 MNHEY and CDR2 SVGAGI. J lost 7 bases, V lost 7 bases, and 6 bases had no gene match. This CDR3 contains 13 residues. DNA of the CDR3: TGTGCCAGCAATGGCGGGGGGGCAAATACGCAGTATTTT. Amino acid sequence: CASNGGGANTQYF.

The chain employs TRBV19 and TRBJ2-7; 10 bases fit TRBD1. V was clipped by 8 bases and J by 7 bases; unmatched bases: 8. The V gene's germline CDR1 is LNHDA and CDR2 SQIVND (reference sequence). This CDR3 spans 13 amino acids. The CDR3 is CASYDRGRLEQYF. In nucleotides, the CDR3 is TGTGCCAGTTATGACAGGGGGCGCCTGGAGCAGTACTTC.

The chain joins TRBV28 to TRBJ2-3; tentatively, D is TRBD1 or TRBD2 (5 bases each). Germline CDR1 MDHEN, CDR2 SYDVKM. The CDR3 is 17 amino acids. V lost 2 bases and J 2 bases, leaving 17 bases between the germline ends. CDR3 residues: CASSLVPGRGDTDTQYF. CDR3 bases: TGTGCCAGCAGTTTAGTTCCCGGTAGGGGAGACACAGATACGCAGTATTTT.

The CDR3 reads CASSETGTASYNEQFF. The CDR3, as DNA: TGCGCCAGCAGCGAAACCGGGACAGCTTCCTACAATGAGCAGTTCTTC. The rearrangement joins TRBV5-1 to TRBJ2-1, with 7 bases aligning to TRBD1. The junction had 8 bases not matched to a gene; V was cut back by 4 bases and J by 1 base. The CDR3 runs to 16 residues. Germline V gene data show CDR1 as SGHRS and CDR2 as YFSETQ.

The chain joins TRBV15 to TRBJ1-2; maybe TRBD1 (5 bases). Trimming pared 0 bases from V and 4 bases from J, leaving 9 bases between. The CDR3 extends over 14 amino acids. Germline V gene data show CDR1 as LNHNV and CDR2 as YYDKDF (reference sequence). CDR3 loop: CATSRDGTVYGYTF. The CDR3 nucleotides are TGTGCCACCAGCAGAGACGGGACGGTCTATGGCTACACCTTC.

V usage is TRBV5-1 and J usage is TRBJ1-3; D unresolved. CDR1 is SGHRS, CDR2 YFSETQ, per germline. The CDR3 has 15 amino acids. Deletions cut 3 bases from V and 2 bases from J, with 12 bases between. CDR3 region: CASSSRPDPGNTIYF. The DNA for the CDR3 is TGCGCCAGCAGCTCTCGCCCGGATCCTGGAAACACCATATATTTT. Filled out from reference TRBV5-1 and TRBJ1-3, the complete variable domain reads KAGVTQTPRYLIKTRGQQVTLSCSPISGHRSVSWYQQTPGQGLQFLFEYFSETQRNKGNFPGRFSGRQFSNSRSEMNVSTLELGDSALYLCASSSRPDPGNTIYFGEGSWLTVV.

The CDR3, as DNA: TGTGCCAGCAGCCAGAGGAGCGGGGGGGCAGGTTCGGATACGCAGTATTTT. Translating it yields CASSQRSGGAGSDTQYF. V gene TRBV3-1 (or the pseudogene TRBV3-2) combines with J gene TRBJ2-3; TRBD2 aligns across 10 bases. Germline V lookup: CDR1 LGHDT, CDR2 YNNKEL (reference sequence). This CDR3 has 17 amino acids. V lost 3 bases and J lost 6; bases outside the gene matches: 12.

The count of this clone is one. The chain has TRBV28 and TRBJ1-5; D remains unclear. With 3 bases removed from V and 3 bases from J, the gap between germline ends came to 9 bases. This CDR3 has 14 amino acids. Germline V gene sequence: CDR1 MDHEN, CDR2 SYDVKM. CDR3 bases: TGTGCCAGCAGTTTGCTCGGGTACAATCAGCCCCAGCATTTT. It codes for CASSLLGYNQPQHF.

This clone was seen only once. V and J are TRBV6-2 or TRBV6-3 and TRBJ1-5; D gene unclear. The CDR3 has 14 amino acids. Trimming took off 5 bases at V and 2 bases at J, with 10 bases between the two ends. The V gene's germline CDR1 is MNHEY and CDR2 SVGEGT. CDR3 sequence reads: CASSRNLGNQPQHF. For the CDR3, the DNA is TGTGCCAGCAGTCGAAATCTTGGCAATCAGCCCCAGCATTTT.

This clone was recorded only once. The J gene is TRBJ1-1, the V gene TRBV27; D possibly corresponds to TRBD1 (6 bases). This CDR3 is built from 14 residues. Trimming pared 5 bases from V and 0 bases from J, leaving 10 bases between. Looked up from germline, CDR1 is MNHEY and CDR2 is SMNVEV (reference sequence). CDR3 residues: CASSPDSLNTEAFF. In DNA, the CDR3 is TGTGCCAGCAGTCCGGACAGCCTGAACACTGAAGCTTTCTTT.

This chain joins TRBV11-3 and TRBJ2-3; weak D call: TRBD2 (5 bases). V was cut by 3 bases and J by 7 bases, with 11 bases left in between. From germline, CDR1 is SGHNT and CDR2 YENEEA. The CDR3 extends over 13 amino acids. The CDR3 sequence is CASSFAGIHTQYF. CDR3 coding DNA: TGTGCCAGCAGCTTCGCGGGCATCCATACGCAGTATTTT.

The chain combines TRBV2 with TRBJ1-6, with 8 bases identical to TRBD1. Germline V gives CDR1 SNHLY, CDR2 FYNNEI. With V trimmed by 6 bases and J by 7 bases, 2 bases remained unmatched. This CDR3 has 13 amino acids. CDR3 sequence: CASRGQENSPLHF. In nucleotides, the CDR3 is TGTGCCAGCAGGGGACAGGAGAATTCACCCCTCCACTTT.

This clone appeared once. This rearrangement joins TRBV10-3 to TRBJ2-7; tentatively, D is TRBD1 (5 bases). There are 17 residues in the CDR3. CDR1 ENHRY and CDR2 SYGVKD come from the germline V gene. Trimming left V 4 bases short and J 1 base short, with 20 bases between. CDR3 amino acids: CAISAGGQGRHSYEQYF. As DNA, the CDR3 is TGTGCCATCAGTGCCGGTGGACAAGGACGCCATTCCTACGAGCAGTACTTC.

J is TRBJ1-1 and V is TRBV6-1, with a weak D call TRBD1 (6 bases). Germline V gene sequence: CDR1 MNHNS, CDR2 SASEGT. The CDR3 runs to 17 residues. Trimming removed 4 bases from V and 0 bases from J, with 18 bases in between. CDR3 DNA sequence: TGTGCCAGCAGTGTCCCCGAGCGGGGGCCCGTGAACACTGAAGCTTTCTTT. Its protein is CASSVPERGPVNTEAFF.